This T cell receptor (beta chain) was observed in a study of cytomegalovirus exposure and HLA in healthy donors. Regarding the study as a whole: Analyzed later, most CMV-associated TCR beta chains appeared HLA-restricted. Immune exposure was documented only through CMV serostatus. The authors later found HLA-associated TCR beta chains more clonally expanded than equally common others.

With respect to this clone: Its antigen remains unknown.

Trimming cost V 6 bases and J 3 bases; bases outside gene matches: 11. The germline V gene has CDR1 SGHTA and CDR2 FQGNSA. There are 16 residues in the CDR3. The primer mix had 60 Vbeta and 13 Jbeta primers. Authors' analysis steps: Tens of millions of unique TCR beta chains, 9 million to 11 million shared, were counted in a later analysis. Assay used: immunoSEQ multiplex PCR; TCRdb lists only in-frame clones, some missing. Clone size and V and J calls were adopted from that table, with D and trimming inferred from the DNA. This sample has some 210,000 clones, with 87% found just once. Sequencing was carried out using PBMCs. This receptor was obtained from a man aged 30-40 years in good health and CMV-seronegative. V gene TRBV7-2 combines with J gene TRBJ1-3; TRBD1 matches 7 bases. The CDR3 nucleotides are TGTGCCAGCAGGCGGGACCGGGACAGATATGGAAACACCATATATTTT. Its protein product is CASRRDRDRYGNTIYF.